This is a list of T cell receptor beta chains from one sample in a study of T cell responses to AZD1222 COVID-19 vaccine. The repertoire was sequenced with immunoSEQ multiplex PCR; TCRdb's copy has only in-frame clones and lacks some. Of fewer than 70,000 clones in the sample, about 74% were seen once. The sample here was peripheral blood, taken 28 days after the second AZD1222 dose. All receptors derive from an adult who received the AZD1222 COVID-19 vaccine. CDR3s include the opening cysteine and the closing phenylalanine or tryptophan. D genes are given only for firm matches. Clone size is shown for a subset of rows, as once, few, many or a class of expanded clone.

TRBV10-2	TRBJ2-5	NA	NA	CASSVTFQETQYF	TGCGCCAGCAGTGTAACTTTCCAAGAGACCCAGTACTTC
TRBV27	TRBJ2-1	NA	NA	CASCINEQFF	TGTGCCAGCTGTATCAATGAGCAGTTCTTC
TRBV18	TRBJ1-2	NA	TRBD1	CASSPSTGRGYGYTF	TGTGCCAGCTCACCCTCGACAGGGAGGGGGTATGGCTACACCTTC
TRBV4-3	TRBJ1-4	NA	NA	CASSQTRGQNEKLFF	TGCGCCAGCAGCCAAACCAGGGGACAAAATGAAAAACTGTTTTTT
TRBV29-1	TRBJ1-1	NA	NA	CSVGRTETEAFF	TGCAGCGTTGGTAGGACAGAGACTGAAGCTTTCTTT
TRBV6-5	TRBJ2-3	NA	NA	CASSYGEFTDTQYF	TGTGCCAGCAGTTACGGAGAGTTCACAGATACGCAGTATTTT
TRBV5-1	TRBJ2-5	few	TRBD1	CASSPSGTGAEGTQYF	TGCGCCAGCAGCCCTTCCGGGACAGGGGCCGAGGGGACCCAGTACTTC
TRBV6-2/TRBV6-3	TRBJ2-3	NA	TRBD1	CASSYGEGGGTDTQYF	TGTGCCAGCAGTTACGGGGAAGGGGGCGGCACAGATACGCAGTATTTT
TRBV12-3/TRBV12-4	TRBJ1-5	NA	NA	CASDRGIGQPQHF	TGTGCCAGTGATCGGGGAATCGGTCAGCCCCAGCATTTT
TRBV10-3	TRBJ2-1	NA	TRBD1	CAIKDRGSRYNEQFF	TGTGCCATCAAAGACAGGGGGAGTCGATACAATGAGCAGTTCTTC
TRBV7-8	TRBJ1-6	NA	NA	CASSLGTRTGANSPLHF	TGTGCCAGCAGCTTAGGGACCAGGACGGGGGCTAATTCACCCCTCCACTTT
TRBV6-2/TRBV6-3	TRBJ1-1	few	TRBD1	CASSYTGGMYFAFF	TGTGCCAGCAGTTACACAGGGGGCATGTATTTCGCTTTCTTT
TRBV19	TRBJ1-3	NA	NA	CASSQGASGLFSGNTIYF	TGTGCCAGTAGTCAGGGCGCCTCCGGCCTGTTCTCTGGAAACACCATATATTTT
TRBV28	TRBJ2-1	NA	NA	CASSLKSLIEQFF	TGTGCCAGCAGTTTAAAAAGTCTGATTGAGCAGTTCTTC
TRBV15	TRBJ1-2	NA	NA	CATSRDEGQAHGYTF	TGTGCCACCAGCAGAGATGAGGGGCAGGCTCATGGCTACACCTTC
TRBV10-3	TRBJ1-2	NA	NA	CAISGGPVANYGYTF	TGTGCCATCAGTGGGGGGCCAGTGGCTAACTATGGCTACACCTTC
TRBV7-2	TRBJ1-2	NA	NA	CASSLDPETGFSGYTF	TGTGCCAGCAGCTTAGACCCCGAGACAGGATTCTCTGGCTACACCTTC
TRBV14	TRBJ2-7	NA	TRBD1	CASSRGTGDTYEQYF	TGTGCCAGCAGCCGTGGGACAGGGGACACTTACGAGCAGTACTTC
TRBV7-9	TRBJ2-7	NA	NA	CASSLNVGTPGRGYEQYF	TGTGCCAGCAGCTTAAATGTGGGAACGCCGGGACGAGGTTACGAGCAGTACTTC
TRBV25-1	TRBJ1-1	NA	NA	CASSAPNWDTEAFF	TGTGCCAGCAGTGCCCCCAATTGGGACACTGAAGCTTTCTTT
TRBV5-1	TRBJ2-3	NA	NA	CASSLTGSTDTQYF	TGCGCCAGCAGCTTGACCGGGAGCACAGATACGCAGTATTTT
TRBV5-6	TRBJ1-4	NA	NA	CASSLPGEANEKLFF	TGTGCCAGCAGCCTACCGGGCGAAGCTAATGAAAAACTGTTTTTT
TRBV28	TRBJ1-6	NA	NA	CASSLKVSPLHF	TGTGCCAGCAGTTTAAAGGTCTCACCCCTCCACTTT
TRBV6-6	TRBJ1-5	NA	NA	CASSYSNSNQPQHF	TGTGCCAGCAGTTACTCGAACAGCAATCAGCCCCAGCATTTT
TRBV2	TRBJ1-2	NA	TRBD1	CASSEGTGEFYGYTF	TGTGCCAGCAGTGAAGGGACAGGGGAGTTCTATGGCTACACCTTC
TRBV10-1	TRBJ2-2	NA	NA	CASSDPYGERAGELFF	TGCGCCAGCAGTGACCCCTATGGGGAACGAGCCGGGGAGCTGTTTTTT
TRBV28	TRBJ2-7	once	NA	CASSLGLTYEQYF	TGTGCCAGCAGTTTAGGGCTGACCTACGAGCAGTACTTC
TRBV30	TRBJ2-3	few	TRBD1	CAWATGIVPDTQYF	TGTGCCTGGGCGACAGGGATTGTCCCAGATACGCAGTATTTT
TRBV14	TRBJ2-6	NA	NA	CASSPHRSGANVLTF	TGTGCCAGCAGCCCGCACAGGTCTGGGGCCAACGTCCTGACTTTC
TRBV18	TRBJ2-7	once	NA	CASSPRQEYEQYF	TGTGCCAGCTCACCACGCCAGGAGTACGAGCAGTACTTC
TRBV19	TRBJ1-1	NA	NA	CASSSQTLNTEAFF	TGTGCCAGTAGTAGTCAAACCTTGAACACTGAAGCTTTCTTT